The 17 T cell receptor beta chains presented below share a single source sample, sequenced in a study of beta chain features in type 1 diabetes. Overall study findings and caveats: Shortening that was moderate but significant affected the TCRB CDR3s of Type 1 diabetes patients in all four CD4+ subsets.

All of the isolated RNA was reverse transcribed, so expressed TCRB transcripts were sequenced. Sequenced by immunoSEQ multiplex PCR; TCRdb stores in-frame clones only, minus some. Here the sample spans 300,000 or so clones, around 15% being singletons. What these receptors recognize is not known. Sequenced sample: naive CD4+ T cells from blood. The receptor set was obtained from a man aged 25-45 years with type 1 diabetes.

The rearrangement links TRBV4-1 to TRBJ1-2; D not certain. The CDR3 runs to 13 residues. Germline V lookup: CDR1 MGHRA, CDR2 YSYEKL. V was cut by 5 bases and J by 3 bases, with 10 bases left in between. The CDR3 here is CASSEGLDYGYTF. CDR3 coding DNA: TGCGCCAGCAGCGAAGGACTGGACTATGGCTACACCTTC.

The chain employs TRBV6-5 and TRBJ1-5; D is perhaps TRBD1 (5 bases). CDR1 MNHEY and CDR2 SVGAGI come from the germline V gene. Trimming stripped 0 bases from V and 4 bases from J, with 13 bases between. This CDR3 has 16 residues. The CDR3 protein is CASSYSQRSGNQPQHF. The CDR3 DNA reads TGTGCCAGCAGTTACTCTCAGCGCTCAGGGAATCAGCCCCAGCATTTT.

This rearrangement joins TRBV4-3 to TRBJ1-5, with D perhaps TRBD1 (6 bases). This CDR3 contains 17 residues. The V and J ends lost 0 bases and 1 base respectively, with 13 bases between them. CDR1 and CDR2 from the germline V gene are LGHNA and YSLEER. The CDR3 region is CASSQDLAGASNQPQHF. The CDR3 DNA is TGCGCCAGCAGCCAAGATTTGGCAGGGGCAAGCAATCAGCCCCAGCATTTT.

This rearrangement joins TRBV4-2 to TRBJ2-5; no definite D call. The CDR3 totals 15 residues. Trimming stripped 0 bases from V and 1 base from J, with 9 bases between. Germline loops: CDR1 LGHNA, CDR2 YNFKEQ. The CDR3 DNA follows: TGTGCCAGCAGCCAAGACGCGGCCTTCCAAGAGACCCAGTACTTC. Its protein product is CASSQDAAFQETQYF.

This clone has more than one count but fewer than ten. V usage is TRBV5-1 and J usage is TRBJ1-2; 12 bases match TRBD1. V dropped 0 bases and J dropped 4; count of bases not matched to a gene: 7. The CDR3 contains 17 residues. Germline V CDR1 and CDR2: SGHRS, YFSETQ. The CDR3 nucleotides are TGCGCCAGCAGCTTGGGGACCGGGACAGGGGGCTTCTATGGCTACACCTTC. Amino acids: CASSLGTGTGGFYGYTF.

Only a few counts were recorded for this clone. The J gene is TRBJ2-7, the V gene TRBV28; TRBD1 aligns across 7 bases. The J segment lost 2 bases and the V segment lost 4 bases, leaving 5 bases of the junction unmatched. Germline V gene sequence: CDR1 MDHEN, CDR2 SYDVKM. This CDR3 comprises 14 residues. The CDR3 sequence is CASSSSGQTYEQYF. DNA for the CDR3: TGTGCCAGCAGTTCATCGGGACAGACCTACGAGCAGTACTTC.

J is TRBJ2-1 and V is TRBV5-1, with 12 bases that match TRBD2. The V gene's germline CDR1 is SGHRS and CDR2 YFSETQ. Trimming removed 0 bases from V and 7 bases from J; junction bases left unmatched: 2. This CDR3 contains 15 residues. The CDR3 is CASSLETSGRNEQFF. CDR3 DNA sequence: TGCGCCAGCAGCTTGGAGACTAGCGGGAGAAATGAGCAGTTCTTC.

This chain connects TRBV28 to TRBJ2-3; 8 nucleotides align to TRBD2. The CDR3 length is 16 residues. After removal of 5 bases from V and 0 bases from J, the junction contained 7 bases not matched to a gene. The germline gives CDR1 MDHEN, CDR2 SYDVKM. CDR3 in DNA: TGTGCCAGCAGTCCAGCCTCTAGCGGGAGCACAGATACGCAGTATTTT. It encodes CASSPASSGSTDTQYF.

The sample holds a few counts of this clone. The chain has TRBV2 and TRBJ2-1; D call uncertain. With 4 bases removed from V and 7 bases from J, the gap between germline ends came to 11 bases. CDR3 length equals 13 residues. In germline, CDR1 is SNHLY, CDR2 FYNNEI. CDR3 residues: CASSGARENEQFF. CDR3 sequence (DNA): TGTGCCAGCAGTGGGGCCAGAGAAAATGAGCAGTTCTTC.

This chain connects TRBV5-1 to TRBJ2-7, with TRBD1 matching over 7 bases. V shed 3 bases, J shed 7 bases, and the junction held 7 bases outside the gene matches. Germline assignment: CDR1 SGHRS and CDR2 YFSETQ. This CDR3 contains 13 residues. Here the CDR3 reads CASSSGTGEEQYF. The CDR3 nucleotides read TGCGCCAGCAGCTCGGGAACAGGGGAAGAGCAGTACTTC.

This clone was detected once. V gene TRBV9 combines with J gene TRBJ1-5; the match to TRBD1 covers 7 bases. Per germline, CDR1 SGDLS and CDR2 YYNGEE. The CDR3 extends over 19 amino acids. The V gene end was trimmed by 0 bases and the J gene end by 13 bases; junction bases not matched to a gene: 25. CDR3 sequence reads: CASSVARDSQGFAGFAQHF. DNA of the CDR3: TGTGCCAGCAGCGTAGCCCGGGACAGCCAAGGATTTGCGGGGTTTGCGCAGCATTTT.

The sample holds a few counts of this clone. This chain links TRBV19 with TRBJ2-2; D is uncertain. The CDR3 loop spans 12 amino acids. The germline CDR1 and CDR2 sequences are LNHDA and SQIVND (reference sequence). V lost 5 bases and J lost 2, with 3 bases in between. CDR3 in DNA: TGTGCCAGTAGTTCTAACACCGGGGAGCTGTTTTTT. This translates into CASSSNTGELFF.

The rearrangement links TRBV27 to TRBJ2-7, with 8 bases that match TRBD2. The V and J ends lost 5 bases and 2 bases, in that order; junction bases with no gene match: 5. The CDR3 runs to 14 residues. Germline V gives CDR1 MNHEY, CDR2 SMNVEV (reference sequence). The CDR3 loop is CASSAGGDPYEQYF. CDR3 sequence (DNA): TGTGCCAGCAGTGCCGGGGGGGACCCCTACGAGCAGTACTTC.

This clone has more than one count but fewer than ten. V usage is TRBV7-6 and J usage is TRBJ2-2; 9 nucleotides agree with TRBD2. The junction had 5 bases not matched to a gene; V was cut back by 7 bases and J by 2 bases. The CDR3 has 15 amino acids. Germline V gives CDR1 SGHVS, CDR2 FNYEAQ. The DNA of the CDR3 is TGTGCCAGCACCCGGGGACTAGCAAACACCGGGGAGCTGTTTTTT. Translating it yields CASTRGLANTGELFF.

Points on this clone: Other DNA sequences in the same sample also yield this CDR3. This chain links TRBV30 with TRBJ1-5; D might be TRBD1 (5 bases). The CDR3 contains 13 residues. The V and J ends lost 1 base and 4 bases respectively, with 8 bases between them. Germline lookup yields CDR1 GTSNPN and CDR2 SVGIG (reference sequence). The CDR3 region is CAWSGGGNQPQHF. The CDR3 coding sequence is TGTGCCTGGAGTGGTGGGGGGAATCAGCCCCAGCATTTT.

CDR3 region: CASRVIDRVGNQPQHF. The CDR3 DNA reads as TGTGCCAGCAGAGTAATTGACAGGGTCGGCAATCAGCCCCAGCATTTT. This chain links TRBV28 with TRBJ1-5, with 7 bases identical to TRBD1. The J segment lost 2 bases and the V segment lost 6 bases, leaving 10 bases of the junction unmatched. The CDR3 is 16 amino acids. The germline V gene has CDR1 MDHEN and CDR2 SYDVKM.

This clone occurred a few times. The sample holds other DNA sequences that translate to the same CDR3. The genes are TRBV7-2 and TRBJ2-7; TRBD1 matches 9 bases. Trimming at V came to 4 bases and at J to 5 bases, leaving 3 bases not matched to a gene. The length of the CDR3 is 13 residues. Germline V CDR1 and CDR2: SGHTA, FQGNSA. As DNA, the CDR3 is TGTGCCAGCAGCTCGGGACAGGGCAACGAGCAGTACTTC. This gives the protein CASSSGQGNEQYF.